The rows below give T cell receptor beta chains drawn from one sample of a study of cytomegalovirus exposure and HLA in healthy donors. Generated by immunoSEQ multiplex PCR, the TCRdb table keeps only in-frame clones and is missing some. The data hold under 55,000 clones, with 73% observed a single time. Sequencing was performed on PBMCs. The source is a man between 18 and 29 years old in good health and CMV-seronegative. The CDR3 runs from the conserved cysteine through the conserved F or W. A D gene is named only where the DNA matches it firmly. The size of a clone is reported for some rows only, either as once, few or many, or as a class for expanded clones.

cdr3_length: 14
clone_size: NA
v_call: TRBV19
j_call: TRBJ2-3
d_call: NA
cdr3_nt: TGTGCCAGTAGTACGACAACGTTCCCAGATACGCAGTATTTT
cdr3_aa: CASSTTTFPDTQYF

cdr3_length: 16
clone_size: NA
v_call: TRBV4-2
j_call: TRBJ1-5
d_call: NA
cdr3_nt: TGTGCCAGCAGCCAAGATCATCCCTCAGGGAATCAGCCCCAGCATTTT
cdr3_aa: CASSQDHPSGNQPQHF

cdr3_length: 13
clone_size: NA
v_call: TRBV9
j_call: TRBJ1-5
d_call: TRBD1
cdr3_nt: TGTGCCAGCAGCGAGGGGGCCGGACAGCCCCAGCATTTT
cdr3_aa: CASSEGAGQPQHF

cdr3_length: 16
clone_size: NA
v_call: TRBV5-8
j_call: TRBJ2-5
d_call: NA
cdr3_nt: TGTGCCAGCAGCTTCCCATCTGCCCCGGAGGGGGAGACCCAGTACTTC
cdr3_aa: CASSFPSAPEGETQYF

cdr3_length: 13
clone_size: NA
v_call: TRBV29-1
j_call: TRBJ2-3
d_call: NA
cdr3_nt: TGCAGCGTTGAGGGACAATCGTCGGATACGCAGTATTTT
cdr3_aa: CSVEGQSSDTQYF

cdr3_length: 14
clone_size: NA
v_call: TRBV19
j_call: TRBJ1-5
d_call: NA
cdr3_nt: TGTGCCAGTAGTGTTCCCAGCGGTAATCAGCCCCAGCATTTT
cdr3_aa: CASSVPSGNQPQHF

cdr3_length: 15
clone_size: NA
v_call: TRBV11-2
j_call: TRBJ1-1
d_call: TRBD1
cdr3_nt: TGTGCCAGCAGCTTCTCGGACAGGCCGAACACTGAAGCTTTCTTT
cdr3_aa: CASSFSDRPNTEAFF

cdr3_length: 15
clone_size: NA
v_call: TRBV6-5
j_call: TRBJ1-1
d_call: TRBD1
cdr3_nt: TGTGCCAGCAGGCCCGACAGGGGCATTGCCAATGAAGCTTTCTTT
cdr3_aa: CASRPDRGIANEAFF

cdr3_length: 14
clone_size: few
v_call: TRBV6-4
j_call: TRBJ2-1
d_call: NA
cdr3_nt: TGTGCCAGCAGTGACGGATTAGCCGGGGGTGAGCAGTTCTTC
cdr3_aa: CASSDGLAGGEQFF

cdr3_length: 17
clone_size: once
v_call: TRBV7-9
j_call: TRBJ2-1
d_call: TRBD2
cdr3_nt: TGTGCCAGCAGCCCGGGACTAGCGGGAGTATCCTACAATGAGCAGTTCTTC
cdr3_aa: CASSPGLAGVSYNEQFF

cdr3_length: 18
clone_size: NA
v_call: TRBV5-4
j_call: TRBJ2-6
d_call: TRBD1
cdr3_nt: TGTGCCAGCAGAACACAGGACAGGGAGAGGGTTGGGGCCAACGTCCTGACTTTC
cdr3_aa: CASRTQDRERVGANVLTF

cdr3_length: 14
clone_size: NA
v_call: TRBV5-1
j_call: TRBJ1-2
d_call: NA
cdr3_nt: TGCGCCAGCAGCTTGGGCCAGGGGAACTATGGCTACACCTTC
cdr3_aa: CASSLGQGNYGYTF

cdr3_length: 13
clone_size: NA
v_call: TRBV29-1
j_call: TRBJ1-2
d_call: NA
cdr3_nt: TGCAGCGTTGCAGGGCCAGCTAACTATGGCTACACCTTC
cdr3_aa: CSVAGPANYGYTF

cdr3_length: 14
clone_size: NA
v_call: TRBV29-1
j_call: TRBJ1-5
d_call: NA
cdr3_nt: TGCAGCGTTGGTTCGGACAGAGACAATCAGCCCCAGCATTTT
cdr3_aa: CSVGSDRDNQPQHF

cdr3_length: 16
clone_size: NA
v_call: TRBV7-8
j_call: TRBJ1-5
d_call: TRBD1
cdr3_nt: TGTGCCAGCAGCTTAGGGGGTGGGACAGGAAATCAGCCCCAGCATTTT
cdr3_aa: CASSLGGGTGNQPQHF

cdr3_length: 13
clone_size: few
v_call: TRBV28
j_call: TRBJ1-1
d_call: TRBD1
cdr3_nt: TGTGCCAGCAGGAGACAGGGGAACACTGAAGCTTTCTTT
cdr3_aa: CASRRQGNTEAFF

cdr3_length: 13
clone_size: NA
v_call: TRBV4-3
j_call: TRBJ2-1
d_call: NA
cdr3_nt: TGCGCCAGCAGCCAAGTAGGTAGGGGTGAGCAGTTCTTC
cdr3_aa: CASSQVGRGEQFF

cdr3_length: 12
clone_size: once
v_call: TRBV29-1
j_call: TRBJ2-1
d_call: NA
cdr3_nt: TGCAGCGTTGTGGACTTCTACAATGAGCAGTTCTTC
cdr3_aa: CSVVDFYNEQFF

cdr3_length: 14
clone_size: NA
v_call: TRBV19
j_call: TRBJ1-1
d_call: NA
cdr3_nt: TGTGCCAGTAGTATAGGAGACATGAACACTGAAGCTTTCTTT
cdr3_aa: CASSIGDMNTEAFF

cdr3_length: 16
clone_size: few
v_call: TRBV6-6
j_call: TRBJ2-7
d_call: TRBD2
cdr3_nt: TGTGCCAGCAGTTACCAATGGCCCTCAGCCGGGGGGGAGCAGTACTTC
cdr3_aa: CASSYQWPSAGGEQYF

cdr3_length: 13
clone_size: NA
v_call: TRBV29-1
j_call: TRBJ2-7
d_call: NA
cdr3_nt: TGCAGCGTTGGGGGCGCTGGCGGCTACGAGCAGTACTTC
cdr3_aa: CSVGGAGGYEQYF

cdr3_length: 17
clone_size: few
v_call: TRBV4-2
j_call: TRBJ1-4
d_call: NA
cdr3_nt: TGTGCCAGCAGCCAATTCGACAGCGATTTTCATAATGAAAAACTGTTTTTT
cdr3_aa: CASSQFDSDFHNEKLFF

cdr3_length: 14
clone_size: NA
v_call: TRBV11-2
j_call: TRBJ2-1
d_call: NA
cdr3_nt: TGTGCCAGCAGCTTTAACAGGGGGGGCAATGAGCAGTTCTTC
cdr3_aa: CASSFNRGGNEQFF

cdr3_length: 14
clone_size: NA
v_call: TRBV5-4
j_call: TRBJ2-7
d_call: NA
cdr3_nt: TGTGCCAGCAGCTTGGAGGGAGGCCACTACGAGCAGTACTTC
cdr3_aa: CASSLEGGHYEQYF

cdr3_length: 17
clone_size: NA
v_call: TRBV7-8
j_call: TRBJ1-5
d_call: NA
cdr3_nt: TGTGCCAGCAGCCCCATATACCAAAGACAGTACAATCAGCCCCAGCATTTT
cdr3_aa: CASSPIYQRQYNQPQHF

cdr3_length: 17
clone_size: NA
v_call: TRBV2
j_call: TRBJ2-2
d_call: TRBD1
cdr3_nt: TGTGCCAGCAGTGGCCGGACAGGGGGGTATCCCGACGGGGAGCTGTTTTTT
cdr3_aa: CASSGRTGGYPDGELFF

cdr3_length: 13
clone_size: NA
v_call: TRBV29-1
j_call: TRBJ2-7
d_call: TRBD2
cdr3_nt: TGCAGCGTTGAGGGACTAGCGGGAGGCGAACAGTACTTC
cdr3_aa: CSVEGLAGGEQYF

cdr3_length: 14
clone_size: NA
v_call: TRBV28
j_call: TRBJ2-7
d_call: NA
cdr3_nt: TGTGCCAGCAGTTCCGGGACATCTCCCTACGAGCAGTACTTC
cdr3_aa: CASSSGTSPYEQYF

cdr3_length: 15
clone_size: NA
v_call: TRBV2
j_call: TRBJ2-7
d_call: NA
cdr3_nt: TGTGCCAGCAGTGAATTTCCAGGGGTGGCCTACGAGCAGTACTTC
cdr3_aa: CASSEFPGVAYEQYF

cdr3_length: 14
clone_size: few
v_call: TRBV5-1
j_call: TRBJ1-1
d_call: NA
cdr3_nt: TGCGCCAGCAGCTTGAACAGGGTAGGGACTGAAGCTTTCTTT
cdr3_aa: CASSLNRVGTEAFF

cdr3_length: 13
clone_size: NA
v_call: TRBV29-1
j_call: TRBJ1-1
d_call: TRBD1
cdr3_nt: TGCAGCGGGTCGACAGGGGGGAGAACTGAAGCTTTCTTT
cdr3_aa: CSGSTGGRTEAFF